Given below is one TCR beta chain in context. Its antigen is unknown. This sample was included in a study of T cell responses to AZD1222 COVID-19 vaccine. The overall study: Second-dose intervals of approximately 4 or approximately 12 weeks were pooled.

Looked up from germline, CDR1 is WNHNN and CDR2 is SYGVQD (reference sequence). The V end was cut by 4 bases, the J end by 2 bases, with 8 bases between. This CDR3 spans 13 amino acids. The method was immunoSEQ multiplex PCR; TCRdb's version includes in-frame clones alone and lacks a portion of them. The table shows around 150,000 clones, with around nine tenths occurring only once. Study-wide points: Seropositive AZD1222 recipients at baseline numbered only five or six. Regions 160-218 and 743-854 dominated among vaccine-associated CD4 TCRs spanning spike. Donors were mostly white British, more females; clonal diversity possibly underestimated.

The specimen comprised peripheral blood, sampled on day 0 of AZD1222 vaccination. The receptor was derived from an adult in good health. The chain couples TRBV10-1 to TRBJ1-1; D gene uncertain. The CDR3 here is CASSVRVNTEAFF. CDR3 DNA: TGCGCCAGCAGTGTTAGGGTCAACACTGAAGCTTTCTTT.